These 19 T cell receptor beta chains were sequenced from one sample in a study of cytomegalovirus exposure and HLA in healthy donors. The PCR used 60 Vbeta and 13 Jbeta primers. The protocol was immunoSEQ multiplex PCR, while the TCRdb copy is restricted to in-frame clones and leaves out a portion. The table has 120,000 or so clones, approximately 75% seen once; the top ten hold over 2.5%. Source material: PBMCs. These receptors originate from a woman between 45 and 65 years old in good health and CMV-seronegative.

This clone has only a few counts. This chain connects TRBV28 to TRBJ1-2, with D possibly being TRBD1 (6 bases). CDR3 length: 12 amino acids. V was shortened by 5 bases and J by 8 bases, with 12 bases between the two germline ends. Per germline, CDR1 MDHEN and CDR2 SYDVKM. The CDR3 DNA sequence: TGTGCCAGCAGTGATACAGGGTACGGCTACACCTTC. Translating it yields CASSDTGYGYTF.

The rearrangement uses TRBV2 and TRBJ2-2, with D possibly TRBD2 on 6 matching bases. V gave up 7 bases and J gave up 6 bases, with 12 bases separating them. CDR1 SNHLY and CDR2 FYNNEI come from the germline V gene. The CDR3 has 13 amino acids. CDR3 sequence (DNA): TGTGCCAGCACGGGGGAGCCGGCCGGGGAGCTGTTTTTT. Its translation is CASTGEPAGELFF.

The genes are TRBV5-8 and TRBJ2-7, with a tentative D call TRBD1 (5 bases). Trimming left V 3 bases short and J 0 bases short, with 10 bases between. Germline assignment: CDR1 SGHTS and CDR2 YDEGEE. This CDR3 has 14 amino acids. The CDR3 bases are TGTGCCAGCAGCTCAAGACAGCCCTCCTACGAGCAGTACTTC. Translating it yields CASSSRQPSYEQYF.

The chain has TRBV18 and TRBJ1-1; D not certain. Trimming took 6 bases from V and 3 from J, leaving 14 bases between them. The V gene's germline CDR1 is KGHSH and CDR2 LQKENI. The CDR3 extends over 14 amino acids. The CDR3 DNA reads as TGTGCCAGCTCCCCAAACCTCGGGTACACTGAAGCTTTCTTT. Protein sequence: CASSPNLGYTEAFF. Supplemented by reference TRBV18 and TRBJ1-1, the full variable domain reads NAGVMQNPRHLVRRRGQEARLRCSPMKGHSHVYWYRQLPEEGLKFMVYLQKENIIDESGMPKERFSAEFPKEGPSILRIQQVVRGDSAAYFCASSPNLGYTEAFFGQGTRLTVV.

This chain joins TRBV9 and TRBJ2-3; maybe TRBD1 (6 bases). The germline gives CDR1 SGDLS, CDR2 YYNGEE. This CDR3 spans 15 amino acids. The germline V and J ends were trimmed by 0 bases and 2 bases, with 10 bases remaining between them. The CDR3 DNA reads TGTGCCAGCAGCGTAGATCAGGGGACCACAGATACGCAGTATTTT. It translates to CASSVDQGTTDTQYF.

As to this clone: The germline gene is not matched at one end of the junction; a read error may be the cause. The V and J genes are TRBV7-9 and TRBJ2-3, with D possibly TRBD1 on 5 matching bases. The V gene's germline CDR1 is SEHNR and CDR2 FQNEAQ (reference sequence). The CDR3 extends over 18 amino acids. The CDR3 DNA reads as TGTTCCAGCAGCTTTAATGCCGGGTTCGGGCAGGGTTCAGATACGCAGTATTTT. Its translation is CSSSFNAGFGQGSDTQYF. The full variable domain, completed using reference TRBV7-9 and TRBJ2-3, is DTGVSQNPRHKITKRGQNVTFRCDPISEHNRLYWYRQTLGQGPEFLTYFQNEAQLEKSRLLSDRFSAERPKGSFSTLEIQRTEQGDSAMYLCSSSFNAGFGQGSDTQYFGPGTRLTVL.

The chain joins TRBV7-2 to TRBJ1-5, with D perhaps TRBD1 (5 bases). Looked up from germline, CDR1 is SGHTA and CDR2 is FQGNSA. This CDR3 has 16 residues. Trimming pared 0 bases from V and 0 bases from J, leaving 9 bases between. The CDR3 nucleotides are TGTGCCAGCAGCTTAGCAGCAGGGAATAGCAATCAGCCCCAGCATTTT. Its protein is CASSLAAGNSNQPQHF.

The gene calls are TRBV7-7 and TRBJ1-1; D remains unclear. The CDR3 runs 13 residues. Trimming stripped 2 bases from V and 1 base from J, with 5 bases between. Germline V gene data show CDR1 as SSHAT and CDR2 as FNYEAQ (reference sequence). CDR3 DNA sequence: TGTGCCAGCAGCTTATCGGGGAACACTGAAGCTTTCTTT. The encoded protein is CASSLSGNTEAFF.

The V and J genes are TRBV2 and TRBJ2-1, with a possible D match to TRBD1 (5 bases). CDR3 length equals 15 residues. Trimming removed 3 bases from V and 6 bases from J, with 15 bases in between. Germline lookup yields CDR1 SNHLY and CDR2 FYNNEI. The CDR3 protein is CASSDQGSNSNEQFF. As DNA, the CDR3 is TGTGCCAGCAGTGATCAGGGATCAAATAGCAATGAGCAGTTCTTC. Full variable domain (rest looked up from reference TRBV2 and TRBJ2-1): EPEVTQTPSHQVTQMGQEVILRCVPISNHLYFYWYRQILGQKVEFLVSFYNNEISEKSEIFDDQFSVERPDGSNFTLKIRSTKLEDSAMYFCASSDQGSNSNEQFFGPGTRLTVL.

The CDR3 sequence is CASSFPGGLAGGYEQYF. The CDR3 DNA sequence: TGTGCCAGCAGTTTTCCCGGCGGGCTAGCGGGAGGATACGAGCAGTACTTC. The chain combines TRBV28 with TRBJ2-7, with 11 positions matching TRBD2. The germline gives CDR1 MDHEN, CDR2 SYDVKM. Trimming took 3 bases from V and 4 from J; bases not matched to a gene: 11. CDR3 size: 17 residues.

The chain couples TRBV2 to TRBJ2-3, with D unresolved. CDR1 is SNHLY and CDR2 is FYNNEI in the germline V gene. The CDR3 contains 15 residues. With 4 bases removed from V and 2 bases from J, the gap between germline ends came to 13 bases. CDR3 nucleotide sequence: TGTGCCAGCAGTGGGTACCGATCTATCACAGATACGCAGTATTTT. Residues: CASSGYRSITDTQYF. The full variable domain, in which reference TRBV2 and TRBJ2-3 provide the parts outside the CDR3, is EPEVTQTPSHQVTQMGQEVILRCVPISNHLYFYWYRQILGQKVEFLVSFYNNEISEKSEIFDDQFSVERPDGSNFTLKIRSTKLEDSAMYFCASSGYRSITDTQYFGPGTRLTVL.

The chain is built from TRBV28 and TRBJ1-4; 7 bases match TRBD1. With V trimmed by 8 bases and J by 2 bases, 11 bases remained unmatched. Germline V gene lookup returns CDR1 MDHEN and CDR2 SYDVKM. This CDR3 comprises 16 residues. The CDR3 loop reads CASLSPQGMTNEKLFF. CDR3 coding DNA: TGTGCCAGCTTAAGCCCACAGGGGATGACTAATGAAAAACTGTTTTTT. Full variable domain (remainder filled in from reference TRBV28 and TRBJ1-4): DVKVTQSSRYLVKRTGEKVFLECVQDMDHENMFWYRQDPGLGLRLIYFSYDVKMKEKGDIPEGYSVSREKKERFSLILESASTNQTSMYLCASLSPQGMTNEKLFFGSGTQLSVL.

The V and J genes are TRBV7-2 and TRBJ2-3; 11 bases line up with TRBD2. This CDR3 is built from 17 residues. From germline, CDR1 is SGHTA and CDR2 FQGNSA. V trimming: 1 base; J trimming: 5 bases; junction bases outside the gene matches: 8. The CDR3 DNA sequence: TGTGCCAGCAGCTTAGACCCCGGGACTAGCGGTCGAGATACGCAGTATTTT. Its protein product is CASSLDPGTSGRDTQYF. The variable domain in full, with the rest retrieved from reference TRBV7-2 and TRBJ2-3, is GAGVSQSPSNKVTEKGKDVELRCDPISGHTALYWYRQSLGQGLEFLIYFQGNSAPDKSGLPSDRFSAERTGGSVSTLTIQRTQQEDSAVYLCASSLDPGTSGRDTQYFGPGTRLTVL.

The rearrangement uses TRBV4-2 and TRBJ2-3; TRBD1 is a possible D gene (6 bases). V lost 3 bases to trimming and J lost 3 bases, with 10 bases between them. Germline CDR1 reads LGHNA; CDR2 reads YNFKEQ. This CDR3 region has 14 residues. As DNA, the CDR3 is TGTGCCAGCAGCCAGAGAAGGGGGACAGATACGCAGTATTTT. Its translation is CASSQRRGTDTQYF.

This chain uses TRBV29-1 with TRBJ2-4; possibly TRBD1 for D (6 bases). Matching the DNA end better, TRBJ2-7 makes the J call doubtful. Germline CDR1 is SQVTM and CDR2 is ANQGSEA. CDR3 length: 12 amino acids. Written as DNA, the CDR3 is TGCAGCGTCAGAGCCCAAGGGGGCGAGCAGTACTTC. This encodes CSVRAQGGEQYF.

This chain connects TRBV6-5 to TRBJ1-5; D might be TRBD1 (5 bases). The CDR3 is 14 residues long. The V gene's germline CDR1 is MNHEY and CDR2 SVGAGI. The V and J ends lost 4 bases and 2 bases respectively, with 9 bases between them. CDR3 residues: CASSSGLGNQPQHF. For the CDR3, the DNA is TGTGCCAGCAGTTCAGGGTTGGGCAATCAGCCCCAGCATTTT.

This clone was picked up a small number of times. The V and J genes are TRBV6-6 and TRBJ2-3; D perhaps matches TRBD2 (6 bases). CDR3 length: 14 residues. Looked up from germline, CDR1 is MNHNY and CDR2 is SVGAGI (reference sequence). Deletions cut 7 bases from V and 5 bases from J, with 16 bases between. The CDR3 region has the DNA TGTGCCAGCACCCGAGGAGGGTTCGGAGATACGCAGTATTTT. Amino acids: CASTRGGFGDTQYF.

This chain uses TRBV19 with TRBJ1-2; D is unclear. V lost 6 bases to trimming and J lost 2 bases, with 7 bases between them. CDR3 size: 12 residues. Germline CDR1 reads LNHDA; CDR2 reads SQIVND (reference sequence). In DNA form, the CDR3 reads TGTGCCAGTAGGCGGCAAAACTATGGCTACACCTTC. It translates to CASRRQNYGYTF.

J is TRBJ1-2 and V is TRBV19; tentative D call: TRBD1 (5 bases). Trimming removed 7 bases from V and 3 bases from J, with 9 bases in between. From germline, CDR1 is LNHDA and CDR2 SQIVND (reference sequence). This CDR3 comprises 12 residues. DNA for the CDR3: TGTGCCAGTAAAGTCAGGGACTATGGCTACACCTTC. Encoded protein: CASKVRDYGYTF.